This TCR beta chain was sequenced during a study of T-cell memory formation after mild COVID-19. At the level of the study: In these data, TCR clusters were largely donor specific. General study findings and limits: Pre-infection memory held some responding clones, suggesting pre-existing cross-reactive T cells responded. Later expanders leaned toward CD4+, whereas clones contracting from day 15 to 85 were balanced CD4/CD8.

This clonotype has only a few counts. Its antigen is undetermined. TCRdb analysed the 5' RACE reads with MiXCR anew, one entry per CDR3 protein. The data show fewer than 650,000 distinct CDR3 sequences, 15% to 20% seen once. The V end was cut by 7 bases, the J end by 3 bases, with 7 bases between. This CDR3 contains 12 residues. The receptor was derived from an adult woman who had mild COVID-19 (a few samples of this study predate the infection). Cell type and time point are not known. The source material was PBMCs or a T cell subset sorted from them (not recorded which). V is TRBV12-3 or TRBV12-4 and J is TRBJ1-5; D is unresolved. CDR3 protein: CASKGDNQPQHF. CDR3 nucleotides: TGTGCCAGCAAAGGTGACAATCAGCCCCAGCATTTT.